This passage covers 20 T cell receptor beta chains from one sample sequenced in a study of cytomegalovirus exposure and HLA in healthy donors. Primers included in the PCR were 60 Vbeta and 13 Jbeta primers. Method: immunoSEQ multiplex PCR; TCRdb's copy keeps in-frame clones and lacks some. The specimen's table records roughly 71,000 clones. Sequencing was done on a sample of PBMCs. These receptors were taken from a middle-aged woman in good health and CMV-seropositive.

V is TRBV28 and J is TRBJ2-2, with 14 bases identical to TRBD2. V was pared by 0 bases and J by 6 bases, with 3 bases of the junction left unmatched. Looked up from germline, CDR1 is MDHEN and CDR2 is SYDVKM. The CDR3 is 17 amino acids. The CDR3 DNA sequence: TGTGCCAGCAGTTTATGGAGACTAGCGGGAGGGCCCGGGGAGCTGTTTTTT. It translates to CASSLWRLAGGPGELFF.

The rearrangement links TRBV7-9 to TRBJ2-3, with D perhaps matching TRBD2 (6 bases). The ends were cut back, 3 bases at V and 0 bases at J, with 13 bases in the middle. The CDR3 runs to 16 residues. Germline V gene data show CDR1 as SEHNR and CDR2 as FQNEAQ (reference sequence). As DNA, the CDR3 is TGTGCCAGCAGCTTTAGGAGGGACTTAAGCACAGATACGCAGTATTTT. Translation: CASSFRRDLSTDTQYF.

The chain combines TRBV6-1 with TRBJ1-2; TRBD1 matches at 7 bases. The ends lost 1 base at V and 4 bases at J; junction bases unmatched: 3. CDR3 length: 14 residues. CDR1 is MNHNS and CDR2 is SASEGT in the germline V gene. CDR3 region: CASSEGQGLYGYTF. The CDR3 DNA sequence: TGTGCCAGCAGTGAAGGACAGGGTCTCTATGGCTACACCTTC.

This chain joins TRBV2 and TRBJ2-2, with unresolved D. The CDR3 consists of 14 residues. With 4 bases removed from V and 4 bases from J, the gap between germline ends came to 10 bases. Germline V CDR1 and CDR2: SNHLY, FYNNEI. The CDR3 sequence: CASSALIATGELFF. CDR3 sequence (DNA): TGTGCCAGCAGTGCCTTAATAGCCACCGGGGAGCTGTTTTTT.

The chain couples TRBV11-3 to TRBJ2-5, with TRBD1 matching over 9 bases. CDR1 and CDR2 (germline): SGHNT, YENEEA. V was clipped by 5 bases and J by 3 bases; unmatched bases: 4. There are 14 residues in the CDR3. The CDR3 DNA reads as TGTGCCAGCAGCCCAGGACAGGGGAAAGAGACCCAGTACTTC. It translates to CASSPGQGKETQYF.

The CDR3 here is CASSLGRDGTEAFF. The CDR3 bases are TGTGCCAGCAGTTTGGGGAGGGACGGGACTGAAGCTTTCTTT. The chain uses TRBV27 and TRBJ1-1, with a tentative D call TRBD1 (5 bases). Trimming shortened V by 3 bases and J by 5 bases, and 13 bases separated the two germline ends. Germline-derived CDR1 and CDR2 are MNHEY and SMNVEV (reference sequence). This CDR3 is 14 amino acids long.

This chain connects TRBV30 to TRBJ1-4; no firm D call. V dropped 0 bases and J dropped 8 bases, with 10 bases sitting between them. CDR3 size: 13 residues. Germline CDR1 is GTSNPN and CDR2 is SVGIG (reference sequence). CDR3 sequence reads: CAWSVMAAEKLFF. The CDR3 nucleotides read TGTGCCTGGAGTGTAATGGCGGCGGAAAAACTGTTTTTT.

The gene calls are TRBV19 and TRBJ1-5; no definite D call. V dropped 6 bases and J dropped 5 bases, with 14 bases sitting between them. CDR1 and CDR2 (germline): LNHDA, SQIVND (reference sequence). The CDR3 has 14 amino acids. The CDR3 coding sequence is TGTGCCAGTAGAGAAATACTTACCGATCAGCCCCAGCATTTT. Protein: CASREILTDQPQHF. The variable domain in full, completed from reference TRBV19 and TRBJ1-5, reads DGGITQSPKYLFRKEGQNVTLSCEQNLNHDAMYWYRQDPGQGLRLIYYSQIVNDFQKGDIAEGYSVSREKKESFPLTVTSAQKNPTAFYLCASREILTDQPQHFGDGTRLSIL.

The chain couples TRBV30 to TRBJ1-1, with a weak D call TRBD1 (6 bases). This CDR3 has 13 residues. Trimming removed 4 bases at V and 0 bases at J, with 9 bases between. Germline V gene data show CDR1 as GTSNPN and CDR2 as SVGIG (reference sequence). CDR3 amino acids: CAWKGQLNTEAFF. CDR3 coding DNA: TGTGCCTGGAAAGGACAGCTGAACACTGAAGCTTTCTTT. The full variable domain, completed using reference TRBV30 and TRBJ1-1, is SQTIHQWPATLVQPVGSPLSLECTVEGTSNPNLYWYRQAAGRGLQLLFYSVGIGQISSEVPQNLSASRPQDRQFILSSKKLLLSDSGFYLCAWKGQLNTEAFFGQGTRLTVV.

The chain has TRBV5-4 and TRBJ1-1; 9 bases agree with TRBD1. J was trimmed by 11 bases and V by 4 bases; bases with no gene match: 12. There are 14 residues in the CDR3. Germline assignment: CDR1 SGHNT and CDR2 YYREEE (reference sequence). CDR3 sequence reads: CASSVQGAVVAAFF. CDR3 DNA sequence: TGTGCCAGCAGCGTACAGGGGGCGGTGGTTGCTGCTTTCTTT. Drawing the rest from reference TRBV5-4 and TRBJ1-1, the complete variable domain is ETGVTQSPTHLIKTRGQQVTLRCSSQSGHNTVSWYQQALGQGPQFIFQYYREEENGRGNFPPRFSGLQFPNYSSELNVNALELDDSALYLCASSVQGAVVAAFFGQGTRLTVV.

The CDR3: CASSLAANTGELFF. CDR3 coding DNA: TGTGCCAGCAGCTTGGCCGCGAACACCGGGGAGCTGTTTTTT. The chain combines TRBV5-4 with TRBJ2-2; D is unresolved. The CDR3 covers 14 residues. The V gene's germline CDR1 is SGHNT and CDR2 YYREEE (reference sequence). V shed 0 bases and J shed 0 bases, with 3 bases lying between them.

The CDR3 region has the DNA TGCGCCAGCAGCGGCCGGGAAAACGACGTCCTGACTTTC. It encodes CASSGRENDVLTF. The J gene is TRBJ2-6, the V gene TRBV5-1; D might be TRBD2 (5 bases). The CDR3 covers 13 residues. The V end lost 4 bases, the J end lost 11 bases, and 13 bases lay between the germline ends. Germline V gene data show CDR1 as SGHRS and CDR2 as YFSETQ.

CDR3 region: CASQLAASTDTQYF. Here the CDR3 DNA reads TGTGCCAGCCAACTAGCGGCTAGCACAGATACGCAGTATTTT. The rearrangement links TRBV6-1 to TRBJ2-3; 8 nucleotides agree with TRBD2. Germline V lookup: CDR1 MNHNS, CDR2 SASEGT. Trimming at V came to 8 bases and at J to 0 bases, leaving 4 bases not matched to a gene. This CDR3 contains 14 residues.

The chain combines TRBV4-2 with TRBJ1-5; no reliable D call. The CDR3 totals 13 residues. Between the trimmed V and J ends, which lost 0 bases and 5 bases, there was a span of 5 bases. CDR1 and CDR2 from the germline V gene are LGHNA and YNFKEQ. The CDR3 sequence: CASSQDPDQPQHF. In nucleotides, the CDR3 is TGTGCCAGCAGCCAAGATCCCGATCAGCCCCAGCATTTT.

The V call is TRBV19, the J call TRBJ2-1, with 10 bases matching TRBD2. The CDR3 runs 15 residues. Trimming at V came to 3 bases and at J to 6 bases, leaving 5 bases not matched to a gene. Germline V gives CDR1 LNHDA, CDR2 SQIVND (reference sequence). The CDR3: CASSIPGLAFNEQFF. In DNA, the CDR3 is TGTGCCAGTAGTATCCCGGGACTAGCGTTCAATGAGCAGTTCTTC.

The V and J genes are TRBV7-2 and TRBJ2-7; tentatively, D is TRBD2 (6 bases). The CDR3 extends over 14 amino acids. Germline-derived CDR1 and CDR2 are SGHTA and FQGNSA. Trimming left V 5 bases short and J 2 bases short, with 13 bases between. The CDR3 DNA sequence: TGTGCCAGCAGCACCCCTGGGGGGACCTACGAGCAGTACTTC. Residues: CASSTPGGTYEQYF.

The rearrangement uses TRBV7-9 and TRBJ2-7; 7 bases map to TRBD1. After removal of 4 bases from V and 7 bases from J, the junction contained 16 bases not matched to a gene. Germline V gives CDR1 SEHNR, CDR2 FQNEAQ (reference sequence). The CDR3 is 16 amino acids. The CDR3 loop reads CASSSTPGQTLGEQYF. In nucleotides, the CDR3 is TGTGCCAGCAGCTCGACGCCGGGACAGACCCTAGGGGAGCAGTACTTC.

The rearrangement uses TRBV7-2 and TRBJ2-1; TRBD2 agrees at 10 bases. Germline lookup yields CDR1 SGHTA and CDR2 FQGNSA. This CDR3 spans 16 amino acids. J was trimmed by 8 bases and V by 5 bases; bases with no gene match: 12. The CDR3 DNA sequence: TGTGCCAGCAGCCTACTGGGGATAGCGGGAGGCTATGAGCAGTTCTTC. Protein sequence: CASSLLGIAGGYEQFF.

V and J are TRBV5-4 and TRBJ2-7; TRBD2 agrees at 11 bases. The germline V gene has CDR1 SGHNT and CDR2 YYREEE (reference sequence). The CDR3 consists of 15 residues. With 1 base clipped from V and 3 bases from J, the junction kept 3 bases outside the gene matches. CDR3 in amino acids: CASSLLTSGSYEQYF. The DNA for the CDR3 is TGTGCCAGCAGCTTGTTAACTAGCGGGAGCTACGAGCAGTACTTC.

The chain is built from TRBV6-1 and TRBJ2-1, with 11 bases that match TRBD2. Germline CDR1 and CDR2: MNHNS and SASEGT. The CDR3 has 16 amino acids. V trimming: 0 bases; J trimming: 2 bases; junction bases outside the gene matches: 0. The CDR3 nucleotides are TGTGCCAGCAGTGAAGCTAGCGGGGGGGCCTACAATGAGCAGTTCTTC. Translation gives CASSEASGGAYNEQFF.